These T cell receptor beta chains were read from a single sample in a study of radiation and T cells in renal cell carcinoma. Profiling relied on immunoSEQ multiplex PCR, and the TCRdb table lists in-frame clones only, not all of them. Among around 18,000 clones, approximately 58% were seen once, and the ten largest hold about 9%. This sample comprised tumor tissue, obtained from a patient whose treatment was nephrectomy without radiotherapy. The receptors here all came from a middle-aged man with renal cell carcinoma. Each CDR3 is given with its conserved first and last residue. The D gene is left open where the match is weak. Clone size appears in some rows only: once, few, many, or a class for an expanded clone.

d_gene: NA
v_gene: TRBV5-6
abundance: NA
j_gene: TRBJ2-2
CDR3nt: TGTGCCAGCAGCTTGAAGCGCGGCACCGGGGAGCTGTTTTTT
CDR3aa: CASSLKRGTGELFF

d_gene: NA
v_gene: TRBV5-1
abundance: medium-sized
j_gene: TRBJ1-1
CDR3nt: TGCGCCAGCAGCGCCGCCGGTGGTTACACTGAAGCTTTCTTT
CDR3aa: CASSAAGGYTEAFF

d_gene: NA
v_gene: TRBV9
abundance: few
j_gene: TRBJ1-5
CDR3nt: TGTGCCAGCAGCGTAGGAGGGGCCGTGGGGCAGCCCCAGCATTTT
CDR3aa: CASSVGGAVGQPQHF

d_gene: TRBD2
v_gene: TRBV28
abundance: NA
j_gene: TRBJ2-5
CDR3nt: TGTGCCAGCAGTTTAACTAGCGGGGGGCAAGAGACCCAGTACTTC
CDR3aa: CASSLTSGGQETQYF

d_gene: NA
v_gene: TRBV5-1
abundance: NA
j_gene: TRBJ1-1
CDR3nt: TGCGCCAGCAGCTTGGGAGGGAACACTGAAGCTTTCTTT
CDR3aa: CASSLGGNTEAFF

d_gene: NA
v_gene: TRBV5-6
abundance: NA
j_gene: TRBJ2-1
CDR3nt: TGTGCCACCCTCCCCGGGGCACTGGGGAAGGGTGGTGAGCAGTTCTTC
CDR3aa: CATLPGALGKGGEQFF

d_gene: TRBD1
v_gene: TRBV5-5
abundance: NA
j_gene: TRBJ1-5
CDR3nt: TGTGCCAGCAGCTTTTCCCCTCCGCAGGGGGCTTGGCAGCCCCAGCATTTT
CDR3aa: CASSFSPPQGAWQPQHF

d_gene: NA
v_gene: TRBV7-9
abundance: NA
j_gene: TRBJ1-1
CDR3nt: TGTGCCAGCAGCTTAGAGGTTTGGGGGGTTGCTTTCTTT
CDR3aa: CASSLEVWGVAFF

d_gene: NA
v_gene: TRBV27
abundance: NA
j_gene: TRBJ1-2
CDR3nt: TGTGCCAGCAGTTTATTGGGAAGGGTCTATGGCTACACCTTC
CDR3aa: CASSLLGRVYGYTF

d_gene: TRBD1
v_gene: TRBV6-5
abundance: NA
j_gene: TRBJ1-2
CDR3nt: TGTGCCAGCAGACGGACAGGGGGCTATGGCTACACCTTC
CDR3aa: CASRRTGGYGYTF

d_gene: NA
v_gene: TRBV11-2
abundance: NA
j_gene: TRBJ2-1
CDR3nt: TGTGCCAGCAGCCCAAATCAAGTTGAGCAGTTCTTC
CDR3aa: CASSPNQVEQFF

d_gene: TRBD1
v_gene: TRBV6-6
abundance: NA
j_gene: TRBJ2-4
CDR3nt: TGTGCCAGCAGTTACGGGGGACAGGGCCTGAACATTCAGTACTTC
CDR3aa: CASSYGGQGLNIQYF

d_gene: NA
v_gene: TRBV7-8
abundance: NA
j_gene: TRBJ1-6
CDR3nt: TGTGCCAGCAGCCCGGAAGGCCGAAACTCACCCCTCCACTTT
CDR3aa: CASSPEGRNSPLHF

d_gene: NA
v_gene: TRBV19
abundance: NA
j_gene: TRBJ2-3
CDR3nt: TGTGCCAGTAGAGGCAGGGGCACAGATACGCAGTATTTT
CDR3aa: CASRGRGTDTQYF

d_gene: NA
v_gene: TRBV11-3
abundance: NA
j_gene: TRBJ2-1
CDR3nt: TGTGCCAGCAGCAAACAAGGGGAAACCTACAATGAGCAGTTCTTC
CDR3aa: CASSKQGETYNEQFF

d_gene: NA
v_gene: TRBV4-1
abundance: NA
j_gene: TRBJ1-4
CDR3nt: TGCGCCAGCAGCCAAGAAGGGGAAAAACTGTTTTTT
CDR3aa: CASSQEGEKLFF

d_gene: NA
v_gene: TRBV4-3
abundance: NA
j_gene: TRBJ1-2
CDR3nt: TGCGCCAGCAGCCAGGATCCACAGGGACGTAACTATGGCTACACCTTC
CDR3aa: CASSQDPQGRNYGYTF

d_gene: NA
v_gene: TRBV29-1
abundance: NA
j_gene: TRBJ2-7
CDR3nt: TGCAGCGTTGACACAGGATTCTACGAGCAGTACTTC
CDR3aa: CSVDTGFYEQYF

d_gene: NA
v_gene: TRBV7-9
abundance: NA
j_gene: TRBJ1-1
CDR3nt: TGTGCCAGCAGCTTATCCCCACTAACGCACACTGAAGCTTTCTTT
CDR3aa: CASSLSPLTHTEAFF

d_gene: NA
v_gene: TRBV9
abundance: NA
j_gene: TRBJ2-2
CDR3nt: TGTGCCAGCACGGGGACGAACACCGGGGAGCTGTTTTTT
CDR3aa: CASTGTNTGELFF

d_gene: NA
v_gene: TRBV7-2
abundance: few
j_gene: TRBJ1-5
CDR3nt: TGTGCCAGCAGCTTAGCAGGGACCAATCAGCCCCAGCATTTT
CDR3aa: CASSLAGTNQPQHF

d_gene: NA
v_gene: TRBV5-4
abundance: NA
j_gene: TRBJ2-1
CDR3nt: TGTGCCAGCAGCTCAGACAGGAGCAATGAGCAGTTCTTC
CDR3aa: CASSSDRSNEQFF

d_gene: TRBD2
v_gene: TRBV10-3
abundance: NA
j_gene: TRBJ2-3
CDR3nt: TGTGCCACCGGAACTCAGGGAGGGCGCACAGATACGCAGTATTTT
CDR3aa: CATGTQGGRTDTQYF

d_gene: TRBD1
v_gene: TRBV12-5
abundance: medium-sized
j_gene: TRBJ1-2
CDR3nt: TGTGCTAGTGGTCTGTGGGACAGACCTAACTATGGCTACACCTTC
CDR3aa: CASGLWDRPNYGYTF

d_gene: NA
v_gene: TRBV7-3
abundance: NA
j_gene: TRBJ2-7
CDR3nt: TGTGCCAGCAGCTGGGACACGACCTACGAGCAGTACTTC
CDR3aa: CASSWDTTYEQYF

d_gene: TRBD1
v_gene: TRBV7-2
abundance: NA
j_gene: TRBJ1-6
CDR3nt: TGTGCCAGCAGCTCCTCCTGGGACAGGGCTTCACCCCTCCACTTT
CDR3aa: CASSSSWDRASPLHF

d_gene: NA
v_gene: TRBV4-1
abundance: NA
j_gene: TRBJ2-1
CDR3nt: TGCGCCAGCAGCCAAGAAGAGGTGGGAAATGAGCAGTTCTTC
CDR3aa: CASSQEEVGNEQFF

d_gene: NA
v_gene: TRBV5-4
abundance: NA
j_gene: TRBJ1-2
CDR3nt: TGTGCCAGCAGCGGCAGGGGTAACTATGGCTACACCTTC
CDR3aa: CASSGRGNYGYTF

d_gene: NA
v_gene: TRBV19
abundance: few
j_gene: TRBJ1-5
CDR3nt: TGTGCCAGTAGTTCCCAGGGGACGATTAGCAATCAGCCCCAGCATTTT
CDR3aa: CASSSQGTISNQPQHF

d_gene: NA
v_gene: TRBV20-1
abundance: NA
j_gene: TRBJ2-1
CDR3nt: TGCAGTGCCCTCATTTACAATGAGCAGTTCTTC
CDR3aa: CSALIYNEQFF

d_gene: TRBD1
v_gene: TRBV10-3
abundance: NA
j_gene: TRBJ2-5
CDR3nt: TGTGCCACCCGGTTGGGGGACAGGGGGCGCGAGGAGACCCAGTACTTC
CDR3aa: CATRLGDRGREETQYF

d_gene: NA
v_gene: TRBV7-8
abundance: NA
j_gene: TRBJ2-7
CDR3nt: TGTGCCAGCAGCCCCGGGACGATAGGCCACGAGCAGTACTTC
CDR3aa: CASSPGTIGHEQYF

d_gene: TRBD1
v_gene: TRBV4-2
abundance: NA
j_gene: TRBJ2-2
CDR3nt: TGTGCCAGCAGCCAACACAGCCAGGGGGTGGCCGGGGAGCTGTTTTTT
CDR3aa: CASSQHSQGVAGELFF

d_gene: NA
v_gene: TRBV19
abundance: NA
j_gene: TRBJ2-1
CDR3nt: TGTGCCAGTAGTATTGCCGGCAATGAGCAGTTCTTC
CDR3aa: CASSIAGNEQFF

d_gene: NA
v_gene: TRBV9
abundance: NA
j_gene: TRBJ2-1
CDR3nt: TGTGCCAGCAGCGGGACCAGACTGGAGATCTACAATGAGCAGTTCTTC
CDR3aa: CASSGTRLEIYNEQFF

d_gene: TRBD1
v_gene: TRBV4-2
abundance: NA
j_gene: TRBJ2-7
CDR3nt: TGTGCCAGCAGCCGATCCTCCGGGACAGGCCACGAGCAGTACTTC
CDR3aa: CASSRSSGTGHEQYF

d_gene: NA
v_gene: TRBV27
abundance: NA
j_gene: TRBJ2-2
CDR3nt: TGTGCCAGCAGTTTATCGAAAAGGAACACCGGGGAGCTGTTTTTT
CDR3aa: CASSLSKRNTGELFF

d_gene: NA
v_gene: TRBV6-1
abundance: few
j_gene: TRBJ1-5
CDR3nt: TGTGCCAGCAGTGATGGGGTCGGCAGGGTCAATCAGCCCCAGCATTTT
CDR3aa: CASSDGVGRVNQPQHF

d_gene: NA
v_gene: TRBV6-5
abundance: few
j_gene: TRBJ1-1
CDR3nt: TGTGCCAGCAGTTACTCGCAGGGAGCGAACACTGAAGCTTTCTTT
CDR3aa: CASSYSQGANTEAFF

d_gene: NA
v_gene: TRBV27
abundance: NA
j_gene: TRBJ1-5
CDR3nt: TGTGCCAGCAGTTTATTCCCCCCGCGGGCAGGCGATCAGCCCCAGCATTTT
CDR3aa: CASSLFPPRAGDQPQHF

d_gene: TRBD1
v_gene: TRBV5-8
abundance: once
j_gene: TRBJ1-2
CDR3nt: TGTGCCAGCACCTGGAATCCGGGACAGCTTTTCTATGGCTACACCTTC
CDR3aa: CASTWNPGQLFYGYTF